Each of the 27 T cell receptor beta chains below was sequenced from the same sample in a study of blood T cell repertoires in COVID-19. The assay was immunoSEQ multiplex PCR, and TCRdb's table has in-frame clones only and misses some. The repertoire holds fewer than 80,000 clones, with 90% as singletons. The sample comprised peripheral blood. Receptors originate from a man aged 50 or older with acute or convalescent COVID-19.

The chain recombines TRBV14 with TRBJ1-1; D ambiguous. V lost 3 bases and J lost 2, with 10 bases in between. The CDR3 runs to 14 residues. CDR1 is SGHDN and CDR2 is FVKESK in the germline V gene. The CDR3 reads CASSHRQANTEAFF. Here the CDR3 DNA reads TGTGCCAGCAGCCATAGGCAGGCCAACACTGAAGCTTTCTTT.

This clone showed up just once. J is TRBJ1-2 and V is TRBV6-6; no clear D. V lost 7 bases and J lost 2, with 14 bases in between. Germline V lookup: CDR1 MNHNY, CDR2 SVGAGI (reference sequence). This CDR3 has 14 residues. The CDR3 is CASNPSGENYGYTF. In DNA form, the CDR3 reads TGTGCCAGCAATCCATCTGGGGAGAACTATGGCTACACCTTC.

V usage is TRBV6-5 and J usage is TRBJ1-1; a possible D gene is TRBD1 (5 bases). The CDR3 loop spans 14 amino acids. Germline V CDR1 and CDR2: MNHEY, SVGAGI. Trimming left V 6 bases short and J 2 bases short, with 13 bases between. The CDR3 nucleotides read TGTGCCAGCAGCCTGGGGCGGCAAAACACTGAAGCTTTCTTT. Its translation is CASSLGRQNTEAFF.

The gene calls are TRBV11-2 and TRBJ2-3; 7 positions match TRBD2. Trimming took 5 bases from V and 6 from J; bases not matched to a gene: 8. The CDR3 has 14 residues. CDR1 is SGHAT, CDR2 FQNNGV, per germline. The CDR3 reads CASSPRTRADTQYF. The CDR3 DNA is TGTGCCAGCAGCCCTAGGACTAGGGCGGATACGCAGTATTTT. The full variable domain, completed using reference TRBV11-2 and TRBJ2-3, is EAGVAQSPRYKIIEKRQSVAFWCNPISGHATLYWYQQILGQGPKLLIQFQNNGVVDDSQLPKDRFSAERLKGVDSTLKIQPAKLEDSAVYLCASSPRTRADTQYFGPGTRLTVL.

This clone was counted once. The V gene is TRBV6-5, the J gene TRBJ1-5; the match to TRBD1 covers 7 bases. The trim removed 5 bases at V and 2 bases at J, leaving 6 bases unmatched. This CDR3 is 15 amino acids long. Germline V CDR1 and CDR2: MNHEY, SVGAGI. The CDR3 sequence: CASSPRTGRNQPQHF. The CDR3 DNA sequence: TGTGCCAGCAGTCCGAGGACAGGACGCAATCAGCCCCAGCATTTT.

The chain employs TRBV10-1 and TRBJ2-2; 13 positions match TRBD2. With 2 bases clipped from V and 8 bases from J, the junction kept 5 bases outside the gene matches. In germline, CDR1 is WNHNN, CDR2 SYGVQD (reference sequence). The length of the CDR3 is 16 residues. CDR3 region: CASSERTSGSKGELFF. CDR3 DNA sequence: TGCGCCAGCAGTGAGAGGACTAGCGGGAGTAAAGGGGAGCTGTTTTTT.

This chain uses TRBV18 with TRBJ2-7; TRBD2 agrees at 13 bases. The CDR3 has 17 residues. Germline V gene sequence: CDR1 KGHSH, CDR2 LQKENI. The V and J ends lost 3 bases and 2 bases, in that order; junction bases with no gene match: 7. This CDR3 is CASSPYRTSGSPYEQYF. The CDR3 region has the DNA TGTGCCAGCTCACCCTACAGGACTAGCGGGAGTCCCTACGAGCAGTACTTC.

The chain employs TRBV7-2 and TRBJ1-1; TRBD1 might be the D (5 bases). This CDR3 has 15 amino acids. The germline CDR1 and CDR2 sequences are SGHTA and FQGNSA. The germline V and J ends were trimmed by 7 bases and 4 bases, with 19 bases remaining between them. The CDR3: CASNLVGRGATEAFF. The CDR3 DNA follows: TGTGCCAGCAACCTAGTGGGGCGCGGAGCCACTGAAGCTTTCTTT.

The chain employs TRBV11-2 and TRBJ2-3; 10 bases fit TRBD1. Trimming took 8 bases from V and 4 from J; bases not matched to a gene: 6. The CDR3 is 14 amino acids. Germline assignment: CDR1 SGHAT and CDR2 FQNNGV. The CDR3 nucleotides read TGTGCCAGCTCCCGGGACAGGGGCCCAGATACGCAGTATTTT. This encodes CASSRDRGPDTQYF.

This clone was observed a single time. The rearrangement links TRBV6-6 to TRBJ1-5; 9 bases line up with TRBD1. Per the germline V gene, CDR1 is MNHNY and CDR2 is SVGAGI (reference sequence). After removal of 4 bases from V and 1 base from J, the junction contained 2 bases not matched to a gene. The CDR3 contains 15 residues. As DNA, the CDR3 is TGTGCCAGCAGTTCCGGGACAGGGAGCAATCAGCCCCAGCATTTT. It yields the protein CASSSGTGSNQPQHF.

The chain is built from TRBV4-3 and TRBJ2-1; TRBD2 aligns across 9 bases. Trimming took 1 base from V and 7 from J; bases not matched to a gene: 5. This CDR3 spans 15 amino acids. CDR1 is LGHNA and CDR2 is YSLEER in the germline V gene. CDR3 residues: CASSQVRLAANEQFF. The CDR3 DNA is TGCGCCAGCAGCCAAGTTCGACTAGCGGCTAATGAGCAGTTCTTC.

The rearrangement joins TRBV6-5 to TRBJ1-1; D is uncertain. The V gene's germline CDR1 is MNHEY and CDR2 SVGAGI. CDR3 length equals 13 residues. V lost 4 bases and J 0 bases, leaving 6 bases between the germline ends. The CDR3 DNA reads as TGTGCCAGCAGTTCGAGTATGAACACTGAAGCTTTCTTT. It specifies CASSSSMNTEAFF.

The chain joins TRBV7-2 to TRBJ2-7, with TRBD1 matching over 7 bases. Trimming took 5 bases from V and 5 from J; bases not matched to a gene: 9. This CDR3 is 14 amino acids long. From germline, CDR1 is SGHTA and CDR2 FQGNSA. CDR3 loop: CASSPDRVANEQYF. CDR3 DNA: TGTGCCAGCAGCCCTGACAGGGTGGCCAACGAGCAGTACTTC.

The V and J genes are TRBV6-2 or TRBV6-3 and TRBJ2-5; 10 nucleotides match TRBD1. Trimming cost V 6 bases and J 3 bases; bases outside gene matches: 7. CDR1 is MNHEY, CDR2 SVGEGT, per germline. This CDR3 spans 15 amino acids. CDR3 nucleotides: TGTGCCAGCAGCAGCCCCGGGACAGGGGAAGAGACCCAGTACTTC. Translation gives CASSSPGTGEETQYF.

The V and J genes are TRBV9 and TRBJ1-4, with a weak D call TRBD1 (5 bases). V shed 2 bases and J shed 8 bases, with 13 bases lying between them. Germline V gene lookup returns CDR1 SGDLS and CDR2 YYNGEE. This CDR3 is 14 amino acids long. CDR3 nucleotides: TGTGCCAGCAGCGTCCGGGGGAAAGAGGAAAAACTGTTTTTT. Translated: CASSVRGKEEKLFF.

J is TRBJ2-5 and V is TRBV5-1, with 7 positions matching TRBD1. The germline gives CDR1 SGHRS, CDR2 YFSETQ. After removal of 5 bases from V and 5 bases from J, the junction contained 6 bases not matched to a gene. This CDR3 has 13 residues. The CDR3 loop reads CASSEGARETQYF. The CDR3 coding sequence is TGCGCCAGCAGTGAGGGGGCCCGGGAGACCCAGTACTTC.

As DNA, the CDR3 is TGCGCCAGCACCGGGGGGACTAGCGGGAGGAGCGATACGCAGTATTTT. This encodes CASTGGTSGRSDTQYF. V usage is TRBV10-2 and J usage is TRBJ2-3; the match to TRBD2 covers 15 bases. Losses at the gene ends were 7 bases for V and 6 bases for J; bases not matched to a gene: 8. Germline assignment: CDR1 WSHSY and CDR2 SAAADI. The CDR3 covers 16 residues.

The CDR3 here is CSVLRQGFWEETQYF. For the CDR3, the DNA is TGCAGCGTTCTCCGACAGGGGTTTTGGGAAGAGACCCAGTACTTC. J is TRBJ2-5 and V is TRBV29-1, with TRBD1 matching over 8 bases. V was clipped by 5 bases and J by 3 bases; unmatched bases: 11. The CDR3 length is 15 residues. Germline V gene sequence: CDR1 SQVTM, CDR2 ANQGSEA.

V and J are TRBV25-1 and TRBJ1-6; 8 nucleotides align to TRBD1. This CDR3 has 15 residues. The junction had 6 bases not matched to a gene; V was cut back by 2 bases and J by 9 bases. Per the germline V gene, CDR1 is MGHDK and CDR2 is SYGVNS. CDR3 bases: TGTGCCAGCAGTGAAGCTGGGACAGGCGGTTCACCCCTCCACTTT. Encoded protein: CASSEAGTGGSPLHF.

The chain joins TRBV19 to TRBJ1-2; TRBD1 is a possible D gene (5 bases). Germline V CDR1 and CDR2: LNHDA, SQIVND (reference sequence). V lost 5 bases, J lost 5 bases, and 9 bases lay in between. This CDR3 spans 12 amino acids. The CDR3 sequence: CASSPTEYGYTF. The CDR3 coding sequence is TGTGCCAGTAGTCCGACAGAATATGGCTACACCTTC.

The CDR3 here is CASSYSIGETGYEQYF. The CDR3 coding sequence is TGTGCCAGCAGTTACTCGATTGGGGAAACAGGGTACGAGCAGTACTTC. V usage is TRBV6-5 and J usage is TRBJ2-7; a weak D match, TRBD1 (6 bases). The CDR3 covers 16 residues. Germline CDR1 MNHEY, CDR2 SVGAGI. The V and J ends lost 0 bases and 4 bases respectively, with 16 bases between them.

The rearrangement joins TRBV5-1 to TRBJ2-1; TRBD2 matches 8 bases. CDR1 and CDR2 (germline): SGHRS, YFSETQ. The trim removed 0 bases at V and 7 bases at J, leaving 12 bases unmatched. This CDR3 is 17 amino acids long. Here the CDR3 DNA reads TGCGCCAGCAGCTTGGTCGTCGGGAGGGGGAATTGGAATGAGCAGTTCTTC. Translating it yields CASSLVVGRGNWNEQFF. The full variable domain, rest sourced from reference TRBV5-1 and TRBJ2-1, is KAGVTQTPRYLIKTRGQQVTLSCSPISGHRSVSWYQQTPGQGLQFLFEYFSETQRNKGNFPGRFSGRQFSNSRSEMNVSTLELGDSALYLCASSLVVGRGNWNEQFFGPGTRLTVL.

CDR3 region: CAISESGDNQPQHF. The DNA for the CDR3 is TGTGCCATCAGTGAGTCAGGGGACAATCAGCCCCAGCATTTT. This rearrangement joins TRBV10-3 to TRBJ1-5; maybe TRBD1 (5 bases). The CDR3 contains 14 residues. Germline loops: CDR1 ENHRY, CDR2 SYGVKD. Trimming took off 0 bases at V and 3 bases at J, with 6 bases between the two ends.

CDR3 nucleotides: TGTGCCAGCAGTTTCGGTCGCGGGAATCTTGCAGATACGCAGTATTTT. This translates into CASSFGRGNLADTQYF. This chain uses TRBV27 with TRBJ2-3, with a tentative D call TRBD2 (6 bases). This CDR3 is 16 amino acids long. The ends were cut back, 3 bases at V and 4 bases at J, with 17 bases in the middle. Germline V gives CDR1 MNHEY, CDR2 SMNVEV (reference sequence).

This clone came up a few times. Within the sample, other DNA sequences also encode this same CDR3. The chain links TRBV19 to TRBJ2-7, with a tentative D call TRBD1 (5 bases). Trimming took off 4 bases at V and 1 base at J, with 8 bases between the two ends. Per germline, CDR1 LNHDA and CDR2 SQIVND (reference sequence). The CDR3 consists of 13 residues. The CDR3 loop reads CASSTQASYEQYF. The CDR3, as DNA: TGTGCCAGTAGTACACAGGCATCCTACGAGCAGTACTTC.

This clone is a singleton in its sample. This rearrangement joins TRBV20-1 to TRBJ2-7, with a weak D call TRBD1 (6 bases). V was shortened by 3 bases and J by 2 bases, with 14 bases between the two germline ends. This CDR3 contains 14 residues. Germline V gene sequence: CDR1 DFQATT, CDR2 SNEGSKA (reference sequence). DNA for the CDR3: TGCAGTGCTAGTCGACAGGATGGCACCTACGAGCAGTACTTC. Translating gives CSASRQDGTYEQYF.

V is TRBV2 and J is TRBJ2-1; possible D gene TRBD2, 6 bases. Germline CDR1 and CDR2: SNHLY and FYNNEI. The CDR3 spans 12 residues. V was cut by 6 bases and J by 7 bases, with 10 bases left in between. CDR3 residues: CASRSGGNEQFF. The CDR3 nucleotides are TGTGCCAGCAGGTCAGGAGGGAATGAGCAGTTCTTC.